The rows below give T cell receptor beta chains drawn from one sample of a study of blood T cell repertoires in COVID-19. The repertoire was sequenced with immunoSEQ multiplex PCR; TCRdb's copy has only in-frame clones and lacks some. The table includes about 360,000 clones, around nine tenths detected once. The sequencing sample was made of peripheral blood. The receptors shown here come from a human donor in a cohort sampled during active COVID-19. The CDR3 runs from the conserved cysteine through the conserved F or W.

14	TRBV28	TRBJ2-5	CASSYRTGQETQYF
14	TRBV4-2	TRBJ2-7	CASSQDRGSYEQYF
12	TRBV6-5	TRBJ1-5	CATRTGDQPQHF
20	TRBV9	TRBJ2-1	CASSARPGGGGGRVGFEQFF
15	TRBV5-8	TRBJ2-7	CASSPRTGASYEQYF
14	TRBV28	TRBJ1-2	CASSLGWTGVGYTF
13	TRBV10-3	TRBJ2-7	CAIRDTSRREQYF
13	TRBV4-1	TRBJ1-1	CASSQGGNTEAFF
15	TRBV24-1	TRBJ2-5	CATSREGGRIETQYF
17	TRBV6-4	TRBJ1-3	CASSAGRFEGSGNTIYF